The 30 T cell receptor beta chains below all came from one sample that was sequenced in a study of cytomegalovirus exposure and HLA in healthy donors. Vbeta (60) and Jbeta (13) primers were used in the PCR. TCRdb keeps only in-frame clones here, not all; method: immunoSEQ multiplex PCR. The profile shows around 78,000 clones, less than 75% of them singletons. The specimen sequenced was PBMCs. The receptors originated from a man aged 25-45 years in good health and CMV-seropositive.

In its sample, this clone was seen once. V usage is TRBV18 and J usage is TRBJ2-3; 10 nucleotides match TRBD2. The CDR3 runs to 15 residues. Germline CDR1 KGHSH, CDR2 LQKENI. V lost 4 bases and J lost 2; bases outside the gene matches: 3. CDR3 sequence (DNA): TGTGCCAGCTCACAGACTAGCGGGTTCACAGATACGCAGTATTTT. Its translation is CASSQTSGFTDTQYF. Variable domain in full (rest from reference TRBV18 and TRBJ2-3): NAGVMQNPRHLVRRRGQEARLRCSPMKGHSHVYWYRQLPEEGLKFMVYLQKENIIDESGMPKERFSAEFPKEGPSILRIQQVVRGDSAAYFCASSQTSGFTDTQYFGPGTRLTVL.

V gene TRBV7-8 combines with J gene TRBJ2-7; weak D call: TRBD1 (6 bases). The CDR3 consists of 14 residues. V gave up 0 bases and J gave up 4 bases, with 10 bases separating them. From germline, CDR1 is SGHVS and CDR2 FQNEAQ. The CDR3 reads CASSLAAGAYEQYF. The CDR3 DNA reads TGTGCCAGCAGCTTAGCGGCAGGGGCATACGAGCAGTACTTC.

The chain joins TRBV14 to TRBJ1-2; tentative D call: TRBD1 (6 bases). V lost 0 bases and J lost 11, with 16 bases in between. The CDR3 runs 14 residues. The germline V gene has CDR1 SGHDN and CDR2 FVKESK. CDR3 protein: CASSQEVAGDPYTF. The CDR3 DNA reads TGTGCCAGCAGCCAAGAGGTAGCAGGGGACCCTTACACCTTC.

This clone has just a few counts. For the CDR3, the DNA is TGTGCCAGTAGGGCGGGAAGCGTAGATACGCAGTATTTT. As protein: CASRAGSVDTQYF. This chain uses TRBV19 with TRBJ2-3, with a weak D call TRBD2 (6 bases). V lost 6 bases to trimming and J lost 5 bases, with 12 bases between them. CDR3 size: 13 residues. Looked up from germline, CDR1 is LNHDA and CDR2 is SQIVND (reference sequence).

This rearrangement joins TRBV29-1 to TRBJ2-7; 8 bases map to TRBD1. V lost 6 bases and J lost 5; bases outside the gene matches: 0. Germline V lookup: CDR1 SQVTM, CDR2 ANQGSEA. The CDR3 is made up of 10 amino acids. CDR3: CSVGQDEQYF. CDR3 nucleotide sequence: TGCAGCGTGGGACAGGACGAGCAGTACTTC.

The chain joins TRBV4-1 to TRBJ2-7; 10 positions agree with TRBD1. Germline CDR1 reads MGHRA; CDR2 reads YSYEKL. The CDR3 totals 13 residues. Trimming took 6 bases from V and 5 from J; bases not matched to a gene: 4. As DNA, the CDR3 is TGCGCCAGCAGTGACAGGGGGCGAGACGAGCAGTACTTC. Translation gives CASSDRGRDEQYF.

The rearrangement links TRBV19 to TRBJ1-1; 10 nucleotides align to TRBD1. The CDR3 covers 14 residues. V dropped 4 bases and J dropped 3; count of bases not matched to a gene: 2. The germline gives CDR1 LNHDA, CDR2 SQIVND (reference sequence). The CDR3 here is CASSTGQGYTEAFF. DNA of the CDR3: TGTGCCAGTAGTACGGGACAGGGGTACACTGAAGCTTTCTTT. The complete variable domain, with remaining parts taken from reference TRBV19 and TRBJ1-1, reads DGGITQSPKYLFRKEGQNVTLSCEQNLNHDAMYWYRQDPGQGLRLIYYSQIVNDFQKGDIAEGYSVSREKKESFPLTVTSAQKNPTAFYLCASSTGQGYTEAFFGQGTRLTVV.

Details on this clone: The junction shows a germline mismatch at one end, possibly a read error. J is TRBJ2-1 and V is TRBV13, with TRBD1 as a possible D gene (5 bases). The CDR3 runs to 13 residues. Germline CDR1 and CDR2: PRHDT and FYEKMQ (reference sequence). The CDR3 is CASSVGAHNEQFF. The CDR3 DNA is TGTGCCAGCAGCGTAGGGGCTCACAATGAGCAGTTCTTC.

This sequence joins TRBV6-4 and TRBJ2-7; TRBD2 aligns across 14 bases. The CDR3 contains 16 residues. Trimming at V came to 2 bases and at J to 3 bases, leaving 3 bases not matched to a gene. CDR1 and CDR2 (germline): MRHNA, SNTAGT. The CDR3 region has the DNA TGTGCCAGCAGTGACCAGGGACTAGCGGGAGACTACGAGCAGTACTTC. Protein: CASSDQGLAGDYEQYF.

The chain carries TRBV18 and TRBJ2-1, with TRBD2 matching 9 bases. CDR1 and CDR2 (germline): KGHSH, LQKENI. CDR3 length: 16 residues. The V segment lost 5 bases and the J segment 7 bases; nucleotides outside the gene matches: 12. CDR3 DNA: TGTGCCAGCTCAAGTGGCGGGGGGGCAACTAGAAATGAGCAGTTCTTC. Its translation: CASSSGGGATRNEQFF.

The rearrangement links TRBV28 to TRBJ1-1, with D perhaps TRBD1 (5 bases). Deletions cut 8 bases from V and 1 base from J, with 8 bases between. Germline CDR1 is MDHEN and CDR2 is SYDVKM. CDR3 size: 12 residues. CDR3 in DNA: TGTGCCAGCCGACAGCAGAACACTGAAGCTTTCTTT. It codes for CASRQQNTEAFF.

The chain combines TRBV5-1 with TRBJ2-5; D is perhaps TRBD2 (6 bases). The CDR3 sequence is 16 residues long. Trimming took off 1 base at V and 4 bases at J, with 17 bases between the two ends. Germline CDR1 and CDR2: SGHRS and YFSETQ. In DNA form, the CDR3 reads TGCGCCAGCAGCTTGTCCCCAGTTGCGGGACCAGAGACCCAGTACTTC. Its protein product is CASSLSPVAGPETQYF.

This clone was seen more than once but under ten times. The V gene is TRBV2, the J gene TRBJ1-4; 7 positions agree with TRBD1. Germline values: CDR1 SNHLY, CDR2 FYNNEI. CDR3 size: 15 residues. V shed 4 bases and J 7 bases; nucleotides not matched to a gene: 9. The CDR3 sequence is CASSGLQGRFEKLFF. The CDR3 nucleotides read TGTGCCAGCAGTGGGCTACAGGGGAGGTTTGAAAAACTGTTTTTT.

The rearrangement links TRBV5-1 to TRBJ2-7; 7 nucleotides agree with TRBD1. This CDR3 has 14 residues. V trimming: 4 bases; J trimming: 2 bases; junction bases outside the gene matches: 6. Germline V gene lookup returns CDR1 SGHRS and CDR2 YFSETQ. The CDR3, as DNA: TGCGCCAGCAGCACCGGACAGGCACCCTACGAGCAGTACTTC. It is translated as CASSTGQAPYEQYF.

The chain recombines TRBV7-3 with TRBJ2-1; perhaps TRBD2 as D (7 bases). This CDR3 has 16 residues. V shed 5 bases and J shed 0 bases, with 14 bases lying between them. Germline lookup yields CDR1 SGHTA and CDR2 FQGTGA. CDR3 loop: CASSPSGTSSYNEQFF. CDR3 in DNA: TGTGCCAGCAGCCCCAGCGGGACAAGCTCCTACAATGAGCAGTTCTTC.

This chain connects TRBV7-3 to TRBJ2-2; D possibly corresponds to TRBD1 (6 bases). This CDR3 contains 16 residues. V was pared by 5 bases and J by 2 bases, with 15 bases between. Germline V lookup: CDR1 SGHTA, CDR2 FQGTGA. The CDR3 DNA sequence: TGTGCCAGCAGCCCCTCCGGGACAACAAACACCGGGGAGCTGTTTTTT. Translating it yields CASSPSGTTNTGELFF.

This sequence joins TRBV2 and TRBJ2-3; 11 nucleotides line up with TRBD1. Germline V CDR1 and CDR2: SNHLY, FYNNEI. The CDR3 consists of 17 residues. The trim removed 9 bases at V and 0 bases at J, leaving 11 bases unmatched. CDR3 in DNA: TGTGCCAGTGGACAGGGGGCAAAAGACATTAGCACAGATACGCAGTATTTT. Its protein product is CASGQGAKDISTDTQYF.

The chain combines TRBV4-1 with TRBJ1-5; D is uncertain. Germline values: CDR1 MGHRA, CDR2 YSYEKL. The CDR3 has 15 residues. V lost 1 base to trimming and J lost 1 base, with 8 bases between them. The DNA of the CDR3 is TGCGCCAGCAGCCAAGTACGAGGAAGCAATCAGCCCCAGCATTTT. Translated: CASSQVRGSNQPQHF.

A word on this clone: The junction differs from germline at one of its ends, possibly a read error. V usage is TRBV7-9 and J usage is TRBJ1-5; D not resolved. The CDR3 sequence is 12 residues long. The germline CDR1 and CDR2 sequences are SEHNR and FQNEAQ (reference sequence). The CDR3 coding sequence is TGTTCCAGCAGCTTACCGAATCAGCCCCAGCATTTT. Amino acid sequence: CSSSLPNQPQHF.

Regarding this clone: Mismatch with germline at one junction end may stem from a read error. This rearrangement joins TRBV7-9 to TRBJ1-1; D might be TRBD1 (6 bases). CDR3 length: 12 residues. Germline lookup yields CDR1 SEHNR and CDR2 FQNEAQ (reference sequence). In nucleotides, the CDR3 is TGTTCCAGCAGCACAGGGAACCTTGAAGCTTTCTTT. It is translated as CSSSTGNLEAFF.

The chain carries TRBV5-1 and TRBJ1-4; D is undetermined. Germline V gene data show CDR1 as SGHRS and CDR2 as YFSETQ. This CDR3 spans 17 amino acids. The ends were cut back, 0 bases at V and 0 bases at J, with 12 bases in the middle. Written as DNA, the CDR3 is TGCGCCAGCAGCTTGGGTGGAGCGTCCTCAACTAATGAAAAACTGTTTTTT. It codes for CASSLGGASSTNEKLFF.

This chain uses TRBV6-1 with TRBJ2-7; 7 bases agree with TRBD1. Germline CDR1 reads MNHNS; CDR2 reads SASEGT. This CDR3 comprises 14 residues. V dropped 7 bases and J dropped 0; count of bases not matched to a gene: 6. The CDR3 DNA follows: TGTGCCAGCACTACAGGGGACAGCTCCTACGAGCAGTACTTC. It is translated as CASTTGDSSYEQYF.

The chain is built from TRBV7-3 and TRBJ2-5, with a weak D call TRBD1 (5 bases). Germline loops: CDR1 SGHTA, CDR2 FQGTGA. The CDR3 totals 13 residues. V shed 3 bases and J shed 4 bases, with 9 bases lying between them. The CDR3 is CASSFQGLETQYF. The CDR3, as DNA: TGTGCCAGCAGCTTCCAGGGTTTAGAGACCCAGTACTTC. The complete variable domain, with remaining parts taken from reference TRBV7-3 and TRBJ2-5, reads GAGVSQTPSNKVTEKGKYVELRCDPISGHTALYWYRQSLGQGPEFLIYFQGTGAADDSGLPNDRFFAVRPEGSVSTLKIQRTERGDSAVYLCASSFQGLETQYFGPGTRLLVL.

The chain joins TRBV12-5 to TRBJ2-1; D is undetermined. The CDR3 length is 15 residues. Trimming left V 5 bases short and J 6 bases short, with 17 bases between. Germline CDR1 LGHNT, CDR2 FRNRAP. The CDR3 is CASGPDSWSTNEQFF. The CDR3 bases are TGTGCTAGTGGTCCAGACTCCTGGTCCACCAATGAGCAGTTCTTC. Together with reference TRBV12-5 and TRBJ2-1, the CDR3 gives the full variable domain: DARVTQTPRHKVTEMGQEVTMRCQPILGHNTVFWYRQTMMQGLELLAYFRNRAPLDDSGMPKDRFSAEMPDATLATLKIQPSEPRDSAVYFCASGPDSWSTNEQFFGPGTRLTVL.

The chain links TRBV6-1 to TRBJ2-7; TRBD2 matches 9 bases. Germline V lookup: CDR1 MNHNS, CDR2 SASEGT. V was pared by 3 bases and J by 2 bases, with 5 bases of the junction left unmatched. The CDR3 spans 15 residues. The CDR3 nucleotides read TGTGCCAGCAGTGATGGCGGGGGGGCCCCCTACGAGCAGTACTTC. Protein: CASSDGGGAPYEQYF.

This rearrangement joins TRBV28 to TRBJ2-7, with D maybe TRBD2 (5 bases). V shed 4 bases and J shed 6 bases, with 19 bases lying between them. Germline lookup yields CDR1 MDHEN and CDR2 SYDVKM. The CDR3 consists of 15 residues. The CDR3 sequence is CASSSRPDVEAEQYF. In DNA, the CDR3 is TGTGCCAGCAGTTCCCGTCCGGACGTGGAGGCCGAGCAGTACTTC.

This clone was observed a handful of times. This chain uses TRBV7-9 with TRBJ1-1; no definite D call. Germline assignment: CDR1 SEHNR and CDR2 FQNEAQ (reference sequence). CDR3 length: 13 amino acids. The V and J ends lost 5 bases and 3 bases respectively, with 10 bases between them. The CDR3 loop is CASSRRGDTEAFF. In DNA form, the CDR3 reads TGTGCCAGCAGCCGGCGCGGGGACACTGAAGCTTTCTTT.

Notes on this clone: The sample holds other DNA sequences that translate to the same CDR3. The CDR3: CASSSGGQPQHF. Written as DNA, the CDR3 is TGTGCCAGCAGTTCGGGTGGGCAGCCCCAGCATTTT. This chain uses TRBV28 with TRBJ1-5; unclear D gene. Germline lookup yields CDR1 MDHEN and CDR2 SYDVKM. This CDR3 contains 12 residues. V lost 4 bases and J 7 bases, leaving 8 bases between the germline ends.

The chain links TRBV30 to TRBJ1-2, with a possible D match to TRBD1 (5 bases). CDR1 and CDR2 from the germline V gene are GTSNPN and SVGIG (reference sequence). The V gene lost 6 bases and the J gene lost 2 bases, with 13 bases spanning the gap. The CDR3 is 13 residues long. CDR3 sequence: CACTTDKNYGYTF. The CDR3 coding sequence is TGTGCCTGCACTACGGACAAGAACTATGGCTACACCTTC.

The rearrangement uses TRBV1 and TRBJ2-7; the D call TRBD2 from the table was never checked on the DNA. TRBV1 is flagged as a pseudogene. CDR3 length equals 14 residues. The CDR3 reads CTSSQDSGRAEQYF. The CDR3, as DNA: TGCACCAGCAGCCAAGATAGCGGGAGGGCCGAGCAGTACTTC.